This entry concerns a single T cell receptor beta chain. Germline values: CDR1 LNHDA, CDR2 SQIVND (reference sequence). The CDR3 is made up of 13 amino acids. After removal of 6 bases from V and 13 bases from J, the junction contained 8 bases not matched to a gene. This specimen comes from a study of blood T cell repertoires in COVID-19. TCRdb keeps only in-frame clones here, not all; method: immunoSEQ multiplex PCR. The sample has 55,000 to 65,000 clones, approximately 82% seen once; the top ten hold less than 4.5%. The rearrangement joins TRBV19 to TRBJ2-1, with 11 bases that match TRBD1. Sequenced input: peripheral blood. The sequence derives from a man in his 60s with acute or convalescent COVID-19. The CDR3 DNA is TGTGCCAGTAGGGACAGGGGGCCCTTCCCTCAGTTCTTC. Protein product: CASRDRGPFPQFF.